This T cell receptor (beta chain) derives from a study of blood T cell repertoires in COVID-19. Study summary: Collection of acute and convalescent COVID-19 samples took place in the United States, Italy and Spain. T cells, B-cell-depleted T cells, or PBMCs provided the cDNA or gDNA that served as material.

The CDR3 is 13 residues long. V lost 6 bases and J lost 7; bases outside the gene matches: 3. Germline assignment: CDR1 SGHDN and CDR2 FVKESK. Per the original data handling: Amplified reference gene primers provided the basis for estimating nucleated cell counts. Libraries were prepared by immunoSEQ multiplex PCR; TCRdb keeps only in-frame clonotypes and omits some of them. V and J calls and clone size are copied from that table; D and trimming were computed from the DNA. Found here are about 130,000 clones, more than 75% of them singletons; the top ten hold more than 2%. The chain combines TRBV14 with TRBJ2-1, with 10 nucleotides matching TRBD2. This clonotype was sampled from a man between 65 and 80 years old with active COVID-19. The sample consisted of peripheral blood. CDR3 amino acids: CASRLAGGNEQFF. DNA of the CDR3: TGTGCCAGCAGATTAGCGGGAGGTAATGAGCAGTTCTTC.